A single sample gave rise to the 9 T cell receptor beta chains below, sequenced in a study of shared clonotypes between healthy human individuals. Repertoires were generated with immunoSEQ multiplex PCR, while TCRdb's copy carries only in-frame clones and drops some. The sample includes hundreds of thousands of clones, over 90% of them seen just once. CD45RO-negative CD8 cells positively selected for CCR7 made up the naive population, which excluded terminally differentiated effector memory CD45RA+ cells. The specimen sequenced was naive CD8+ T cells sorted from blood. The receptor source for this set is a man aged 25-40 years in good health.

The chain recombines TRBV29-1 with TRBJ2-1; D could derive from TRBD1 or TRBD2 (5 bases each). The CDR3 sequence is 14 residues long. In germline, CDR1 is SQVTM, CDR2 ANQGSEA. V was shortened by 4 bases and J by 10 bases, with 20 bases between the two germline ends. Here the CDR3 reads CSVGWSGRTGEQFF. The CDR3 DNA sequence: TGCAGCGTTGGGTGGTCGGGGCGAACGGGGGAGCAGTTCTTC.

The chain has TRBV7-9 and TRBJ2-6; 9 nucleotides agree with TRBD1. CDR3 length equals 19 residues. Germline V lookup: CDR1 SEHNR, CDR2 FQNEAQ (reference sequence). Unmatched junction bases numbered 12, after V lost 5 bases and J lost 1 base. The CDR3 is CASSHARDRDESGANVLTF. The CDR3 DNA reads TGTGCCAGCAGCCACGCCCGGGACAGGGATGAATCTGGGGCCAACGTCCTGACTTTC. Together with reference TRBV7-9 and TRBJ2-6, the CDR3 gives the full variable domain: DTGVSQNPRHKITKRGQNVTFRCDPISEHNRLYWYRQTLGQGPEFLTYFQNEAQLEKSRLLSDRFSAERPKGSFSTLEIQRTEQGDSAMYLCASSHARDRDESGANVLTFGAGSRLTVL.

The V and J genes are TRBV7-6 and TRBJ2-7; 7 bases agree with TRBD2. The CDR3 extends over 15 amino acids. Germline CDR1 is SGHVS and CDR2 is FNYEAQ. Trimming cost V 5 bases and J 1 base; bases outside gene matches: 8. CDR3 in amino acids: CASSQAAGPSYEQYF. CDR3 coding DNA: TGTGCCAGCAGCCAAGCAGCGGGGCCATCCTACGAGCAGTACTTC.

The V and J genes are TRBV6-6 and TRBJ1-3, with D maybe TRBD1 (5 bases). The CDR3 covers 16 residues. Germline CDR1 and CDR2: MNHNY and SVGAGI (reference sequence). V gave up 2 bases and J gave up 0 bases, with 11 bases separating them. CDR3 sequence: CASSYPQGNSGNTIYF. CDR3 sequence (DNA): TGTGCCAGCAGTTACCCCCAGGGCAACTCTGGAAACACCATATATTTT.

The rearrangement uses TRBV6-5 and TRBJ2-2; 7 bases are shared with TRBD2. The germline V gene has CDR1 MNHEY and CDR2 SVGAGI. V trimming: 4 bases; J trimming: 1 base; junction bases outside the gene matches: 6. This CDR3 contains 16 residues. The CDR3 DNA is TGTGCCAGCAGTTTTCTAGCGGTTTGGAACACCGGGGAGCTGTTTTTT. Residues: CASSFLAVWNTGELFF.

The J gene is TRBJ2-5, the V gene TRBV7-8; D is uncertain. The germline gives CDR1 SGHVS, CDR2 FQNEAQ. V shed 5 bases and J shed 5 bases, with 12 bases lying between them. The CDR3 is made up of 13 amino acids. The CDR3 region has the DNA TGTGCCAGCAGCCCCGACCTAGGGGAGACCCAGTACTTC. This sequence encodes CASSPDLGETQYF.

The chain uses TRBV4-1 and TRBJ1-4, with TRBD1 identical over 7 bases. Germline lookup yields CDR1 MGHRA and CDR2 YSYEKL. The CDR3 consists of 14 residues. J lost 4 bases, V lost 3 bases, and 2 bases had no gene match. This chain's CDR3 is CASSQTGLNEKLFF. CDR3 coding DNA: TGCGCCAGCAGCCAGACAGGGCTTAATGAAAAACTGTTTTTT.

The chain combines TRBV6-6 with TRBJ1-4; D ambiguous. The CDR3 is 16 amino acids. Trimming removed 0 bases at V and 5 bases at J, with 13 bases between. Looked up from germline, CDR1 is MNHNY and CDR2 is SVGAGI (reference sequence). For the CDR3, the DNA is TGTGCCAGCAGTTACTCGTGGGAGCTGGGGAATGAAAAACTGTTTTTT. It yields the protein CASSYSWELGNEKLFF.

The V and J genes are TRBV19 and TRBJ2-7; 9 bases fit TRBD2. The CDR3 loop spans 13 amino acids. The germline V gene has CDR1 LNHDA and CDR2 SQIVND (reference sequence). J gave up 3 bases and V 6 bases, and 3 bases lay outside the gene matches. The CDR3, as DNA: TGTGCCAGTAGGCTAGCGGGAAACTACGAGCAGTACTTC. Residues: CASRLAGNYEQYF.